These T cell receptor beta chains were read from a single sample in a study of CD8+ T cells in alopecia areata. TCRdb keeps only in-frame clones here, not all; method: immunoSEQ multiplex PCR. The repertoire holds over 200,000 clones, with 50% to 60% as singletons. This sample comprised CD4+ T cells sorted from blood, obtained at week 0. These receptors were collected from a human donor with alopecia areata. The CDR3 runs from the conserved cysteine through the conserved F or W. The D gene is left open where the match is weak. Clone size is not always given. Where it is, it says once, few, many or a class for expanded clones.

D gene,clone size,V gene,J gene,CDR3 DNA,CDR3 protein
.,.,TRBV29-1,TRBJ1-2,TGCAGCGTTTCGGGAACCTATGGCTACACCTTC,CSVSGTYGYTF
TRBD1,.,TRBV5-6,TRBJ2-7,TGTGCCAGCAGCCTACGACAGGGGAACTACGAGCAGTACTTC,CASSLRQGNYEQYF
.,.,TRBV4-1,TRBJ2-1,TGCGCCAGCAGCGTTCCCGGGGGATACAATGAGCAGTTCTTC,CASSVPGGYNEQFF
TRBD2,.,TRBV23-1,TRBJ2-3,TGCGCCAGCACGCTAGCGGGAGGAGGCACAGATACGCAGTATTTT,CASTLAGGGTDTQYF
.,.,TRBV6-6,TRBJ2-7,TGTGCCAGCACCTACGGAAGGGAGCAGTACTTC,CASTYGREQYF
TRBD1,.,TRBV7-8,TRBJ2-5,TGTGCCAGCAGCTTAGGGGCGCAGGGGGCGCGGGAGACCCAGTACTTC,CASSLGAQGARETQYF
TRBD1,.,TRBV7-2,TRBJ1-4,TGTGCCAGCAGCCTACAGGGGCTGGGCGAAAAACTGTTTTTT,CASSLQGLGEKLFF
.,.,TRBV10-3,TRBJ2-1,TGTGCCATCAGGGACCCACCTACAAATGAGCAGTTCTTC,CAIRDPPTNEQFF
.,.,TRBV10-3,TRBJ2-1,TGTGCCATCAGTGATCGGGGGAGCAGTTTCTTC,CAISDRGSSFF
TRBD1,.,TRBV29-1,TRBJ1-3,TGCAGCGCGAGGGGTGAGGGGGCTAAGGGCTCTGGAAACACCATATATTTT,CSARGEGAKGSGNTIYF
.,.,TRBV5-1,TRBJ2-3,TGCGCCAGCAGCAGGGGTAACCAAGATACGCAGTATTTT,CASSRGNQDTQYF
.,few,TRBV10-3,TRBJ2-7,TGTGCCATCAGTGAGTGGAACACGGAGGGCGAGCAGTACTTC,CAISEWNTEGEQYF
.,.,TRBV29-1,TRBJ2-7,TGCAGCGTGACCTTGAATTACGAGCAGTACTTC,CSVTLNYEQYF
.,few,TRBV11-2,TRBJ2-3,TGTGCCAGCAGCTACCACGATACGCAGTATTTT,CASSYHDTQYF
.,.,TRBV9,TRBJ1-5,TGTGCCAGCAGCCCGGACGGGTTACTCAATCAGCCCCAGCATTTT,CASSPDGLLNQPQHF
.,.,TRBV11-3,TRBJ2-3,TGTGCCAGCAGCTTAGGGCGGGAAGGGATCGTCGGCACAGATACGCAGTATTTT,CASSLGREGIVGTDTQYF
.,many,TRBV18,TRBJ1-1,TGTGCCAGCTCACCGGGTTCATCTGACCGTGAAGCTTTCTTT,CASSPGSSDREAFF
.,.,TRBV18,TRBJ2-2,TGTGCCAGCTCACGCCAAGGGGTCGGAACCGGGGAGCTGTTTTTT,CASSRQGVGTGELFF
.,.,TRBV14,TRBJ1-2,TGTGCCAGCAGCCAAGTTGGAGGCGGCTACACCTTC,CASSQVGGGYTF
.,.,TRBV15,TRBJ1-2,TGTGCCACCAGCAGAAGAGGTCGTGCGGGCTACACCTTC,CATSRRGRAGYTF
.,.,TRBV5-6,TRBJ1-6,TGTGCCAGCAGCTTGGATCTGGGACGGAGAAATTCACCCCTCCACTTT,CASSLDLGRRNSPLHF
.,.,TRBV27,TRBJ2-3,TGTGCCAGCAGTTACACATCTTACACAGATACGCAGTATTTT,CASSYTSYTDTQYF
.,few,TRBV4-1,TRBJ1-2,TGCGCCAGTTCAGCGATTACACCAGCTAACTATGGCTACACCTTC,CASSAITPANYGYTF
.,few,TRBV6-1,TRBJ2-7,TGTGCCAGCAGACGTCAGGGCTCAGGGAACGAGCAGTACTTC,CASRRQGSGNEQYF